The clone carrying this T cell receptor beta chain has a count of ten or more. The time point here: after trial treatment. Treatment defined: LDRT plus nivolumab, ipilimumab, low-dose cyclophosphamide and aspirin (RACIN trial). Donors were given nivolumab, ipilimumab, aspirin, low-dose cyclophosphamide and low-dose radiotherapy. These data belong to a study of low-dose radiotherapy and immunotherapy resistance in tumors. Study in general: The fractionation for Cohort 1 was 0.5 Gy per fraction every 2 weeks, totaling 6.5 Gy. Treatment of Cohort 2 consisted of 1 Gy per fraction every two weeks, amounting to 13 Gy over 26 weeks.

cDNA synthesis used a TRAV/TRBV-specific primer set for both chains. With a constant-region primer and a V-primer adapter, TCRs were subjected to approximately 21 PCR cycles of amplification. In vitro transcription served to amplify the mRNA that had been isolated. TCRdb independently ran MiXCR on the reads; one entry per CDR3 protein. The sample includes approximately 84,000 distinct CDR3 sequences, 15% to 20% of them seen just once. The TCR comes from a male donor with prostate cancer. The sample in question was PBMCs, obtained after low-dose radiotherapy plus immunotherapy.

This chain's CDR3 is CASGLAPGLAGVGEQFF. The CDR3 DNA is TGTGCTAGTGGTTTGGCCCCGGGACTAGCGGGAGTTGGTGAGCAGTTCTTC. This chain connects TRBV12-5 to TRBJ2-1; 14 nucleotides match TRBD2. Trimming removed 1 base from V and 9 bases from J; junction bases left unmatched: 8. Per the germline V gene, CDR1 is LGHNT and CDR2 is FRNRAP. This CDR3 contains 17 residues.